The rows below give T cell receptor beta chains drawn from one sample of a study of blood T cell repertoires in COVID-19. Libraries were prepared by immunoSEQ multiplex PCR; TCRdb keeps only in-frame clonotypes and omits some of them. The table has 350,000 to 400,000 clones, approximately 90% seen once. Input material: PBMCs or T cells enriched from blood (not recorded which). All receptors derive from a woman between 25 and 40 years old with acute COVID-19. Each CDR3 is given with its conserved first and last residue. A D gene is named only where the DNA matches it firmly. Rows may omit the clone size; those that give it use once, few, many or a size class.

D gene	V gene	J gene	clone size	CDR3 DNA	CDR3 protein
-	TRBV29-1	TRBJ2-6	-	TGCAGCGTGGCATCTGGGGCCAACGTCCTGACTTTC	CSVASGANVLTF
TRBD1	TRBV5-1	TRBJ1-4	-	TGCGCCAGCAGCGCGAACGGACAGGGGGGTGAAAAACTGTTTTTT	CASSANGQGGEKLFF
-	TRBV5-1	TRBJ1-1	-	TGCGCCAGCAGCCCGGGGGGAGGAGTGAACACTGAAGCTTTCTTT	CASSPGGGVNTEAFF
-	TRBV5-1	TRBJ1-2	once	TGCGCCAGCAGCTTCGAGACAGGCTATGGCTACACCTTC	CASSFETGYGYTF
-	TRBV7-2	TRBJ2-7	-	TGTGCCAGCAGCTTAGCGCAGATAAAGGGGCTCGAGCAGTACTTC	CASSLAQIKGLEQYF
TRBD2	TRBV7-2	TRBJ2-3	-	TGTGCCAGCAGCCGGCTGGCGGGGGGGGCAGATACGCAGTATTTT	CASSRLAGGADTQYF
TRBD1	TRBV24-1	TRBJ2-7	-	TGTGCCACCGGACAGGGGGGATCCTCCTACGAGCAGTACTTC	CATGQGGSSYEQYF
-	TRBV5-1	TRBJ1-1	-	TGCGCCAGCAGCTTGGTAGGGACAATGCCTTTGAAAGCTTTCTTT	CASSLVGTMPLKAFF
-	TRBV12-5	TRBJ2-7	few	TGTGCTAGTGGTTTGGTGCGGGACGGGGAATATACTATCCACGAGCAGTACTTC	CASGLVRDGEYTIHEQYF
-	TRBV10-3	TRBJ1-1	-	TGTGCCATCAGGAACAGGTTCTCTGAAGCTTTCTTT	CAIRNRFSEAFF
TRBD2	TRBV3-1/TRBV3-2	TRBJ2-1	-	TGTGCCAGCAGCCACCAGGCAGGGTCAGCGGGGAGCTCCTACAATGAGCAGTTCTTC	CASSHQAGSAGSSYNEQFF
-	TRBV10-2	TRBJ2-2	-	TGCGCCAGCAGTGCAGGAAGGGGAATCGGGTTCGGGGAGCTGTTTTTT	CASSAGRGIGFGELFF
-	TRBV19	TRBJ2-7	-	TGTGCCAGTAGTAGGGAGACGTCCTACGAGCAGTACTTC	CASSRETSYEQYF
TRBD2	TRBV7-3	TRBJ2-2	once	TGTGCCAGCAGCCAAACGGGCGGGGGGACCACCGGGGAGCTGTTTTTT	CASSQTGGGTTGELFF
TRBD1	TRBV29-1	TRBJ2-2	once	TGCAGCGCACAGGGGGACTTTGGCGGGGAGCTGTTTTTT	CSAQGDFGGELFF
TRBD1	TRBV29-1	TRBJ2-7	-	TGCAGCGTTGGGCGGACAGGAGTTAACTACGAGCAGTACTTC	CSVGRTGVNYEQYF
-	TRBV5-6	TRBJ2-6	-	TGTGCCAGCAGCTTGTGGGGGGCTGGGGCCAACGTCCTGACTTTC	CASSLWGAGANVLTF
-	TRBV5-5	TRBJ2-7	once	TGTGCCAGCAGCTTGGATGTCACCGAGAGCTCCTACGAGCAGTACTTC	CASSLDVTESSYEQYF
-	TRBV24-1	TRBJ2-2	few	TGTGCCACCAGTGAAGACAGCACAACCGGGGAGCTGTTTTTT	CATSEDSTTGELFF
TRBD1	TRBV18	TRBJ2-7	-	TGTGCCAGCTCACAAAACCGACAGGGTTCCTACGAGCAGTACTTC	CASSQNRQGSYEQYF
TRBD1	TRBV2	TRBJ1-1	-	TGTGCCAGCAGACCTCCGGGACAGAGGAACACTGAAGCTTTCTTT	CASRPPGQRNTEAFF
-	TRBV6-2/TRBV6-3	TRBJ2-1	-	TGTGCCAGCAGTTACTCGATCGACGACAACAATGAGCAGTTCTTC	CASSYSIDDNNEQFF
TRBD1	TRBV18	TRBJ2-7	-	TGTGCCAGCTCTCTCGGGACAGGGGGCATTCTCTCCTACGAGCAGTACTTC	CASSLGTGGILSYEQYF
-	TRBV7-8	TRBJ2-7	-	TGTGCCAGCAGCTTTGAGGGGGGGGACGAGCAGTACTTC	CASSFEGGDEQYF
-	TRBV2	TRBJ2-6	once	TGTGCCAGCAGTGGTGTTTTGGGGGGATATGGGTCTGGGGCCAACGTCCTGACTTTC	CASSGVLGGYGSGANVLTF
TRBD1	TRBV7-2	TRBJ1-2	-	TGTGCCAGCAGCCCAGGGGGGCGAGAGGGAGGTGGCTACACCTTC	CASSPGGREGGGYTF
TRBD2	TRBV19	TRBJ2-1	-	TGTGCCAGTAGTGAAGCGGGGGGAACGGCGAATGAGCAGTTCTTC	CASSEAGGTANEQFF
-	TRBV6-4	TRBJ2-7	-	TGTGCCAGCAGACAAGGGGCCTCCTCCTACGAGCAGTACTTC	CASRQGASSYEQYF
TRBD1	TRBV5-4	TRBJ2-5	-	TGTGCCAGCAGCCTAGGACAGGCGCAAGAGACCCAGTACTTC	CASSLGQAQETQYF
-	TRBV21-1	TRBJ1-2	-	TGTGCCAGCAGCCTAGGCCCAAGCGACTACACCTTC	CASSLGPSDYTF
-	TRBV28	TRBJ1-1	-	TGTGCCAGCGAATCTCAGGGTACAACGCAAGCTTTCTTT	CASESQGTTQAFF
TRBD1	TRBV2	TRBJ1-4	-	TGTGCCAGCCACAACTCGGGACAGAGGAATGAAAAACTGTTTTTT	CASHNSGQRNEKLFF
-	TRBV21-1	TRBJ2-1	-	TGTGCCAGCAGCAACGGGGTGTCCGTCCGCGATGAGCAGTTCTTC	CASSNGVSVRDEQFF
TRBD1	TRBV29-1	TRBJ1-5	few	TGCAGCGTTGCTGAGGGGGCACCTCAGCCCCAGCATTTT	CSVAEGAPQPQHF
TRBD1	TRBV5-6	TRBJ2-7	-	TGTGCCAGCAGCTTGGGACAGGGGGGTGGCTACGAGCAGTACTTC	CASSLGQGGGYEQYF
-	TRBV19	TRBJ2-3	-	TGTGCCAGTAGTATGGCCATCCCCACAGATACGCAGTATTTT	CASSMAIPTDTQYF
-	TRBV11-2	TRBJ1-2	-	TGTGCCAGCAGCTTACTTGGTTTAGCTAACTATGGCTACACCTTC	CASSLLGLANYGYTF
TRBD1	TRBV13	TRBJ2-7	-	TGTGCCAGCAGCTTCGACAGGGGCCCCCGCGAGCAGTACTTC	CASSFDRGPREQYF
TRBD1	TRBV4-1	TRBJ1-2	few	TGCGCCAGCAGCCAAGACCGACAGGGAGTATTAGGCTACACCTTC	CASSQDRQGVLGYTF
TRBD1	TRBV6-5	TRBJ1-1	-	TGTGCCAGCAGCTTCTGGACAGGGTCCACTGAAGCTTTCTTT	CASSFWTGSTEAFF
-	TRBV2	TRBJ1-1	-	TGTGCCAGCAGTGGGCAGATGAACACTGAAGCTTTCTTT	CASSGQMNTEAFF
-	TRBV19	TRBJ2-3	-	TGTGCCAGTAGTATAGGGGAGGCCGTGGGCACAGATACGCAGTATTTT	CASSIGEAVGTDTQYF
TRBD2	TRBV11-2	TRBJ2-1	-	TGTGCCAGCAGCTTACTCGTGGGGGGGTACAATGAGCAGTTCTTC	CASSLLVGGYNEQFF
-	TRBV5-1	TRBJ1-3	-	TGCGCCAGCAGCTTGTTTGAGTCGGCAACGGGTATTAACACCATATATTTT	CASSLFESATGINTIYF
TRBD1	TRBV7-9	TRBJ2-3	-	TGTGCCAGCAGCTTACTTCGTCATCCAGGGGGCGAAGGAGATACGCAGTATTTT	CASSLLRHPGGEGDTQYF
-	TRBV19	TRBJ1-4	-	TGTGCCAGTAGTATCCAGAGGGCGGGTAATGAAAAACTGTTTTTT	CASSIQRAGNEKLFF
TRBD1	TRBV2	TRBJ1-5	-	TGTGCCAGCAGTGTGACAGGGGATCAGCCCCAGCATTTT	CASSVTGDQPQHF
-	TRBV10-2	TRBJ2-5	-	TGCGCCAGCAGTGAGTCGCGGCCGGCGTACCAAGAGACCCAGTACTTC	CASSESRPAYQETQYF
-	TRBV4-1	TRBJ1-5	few	TGCGCCAGCAGCCAAGACCAGGGAAAGCAGCCCCAGCATTTT	CASSQDQGKQPQHF
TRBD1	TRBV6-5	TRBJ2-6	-	TGTGCCAGCGCGACAGGGGAAGCTGGGGCCAACGTCCTGACTTTC	CASATGEAGANVLTF
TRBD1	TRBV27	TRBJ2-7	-	TGTGCCAGCAGTTTCCGGGACAGGGGGCGCAGGGAGCAGTACTTC	CASSFRDRGRREQYF
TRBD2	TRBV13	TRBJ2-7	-	TGTGCCAGCAGCTTAGGACTAGCGGGGTTCGGCGAGCAGTACTTC	CASSLGLAGFGEQYF
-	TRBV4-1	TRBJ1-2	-	TGCGCCAGCAGCCAAGATAACAGGGAAACCTATGGCTACACCTTC	CASSQDNRETYGYTF